The 27 T cell receptor beta chains reported below all come from one sample, sequenced in a study of cytomegalovirus exposure and HLA in healthy donors. 60 Vbeta and 13 Jbeta primers were used in PCR. Clones were sequenced by immunoSEQ multiplex PCR, and TCRdb holds only the in-frame ones, with some missing. The table includes about 120,000 clones, about 80% detected once. Sequencing was done on a sample of PBMCs. Receptors were obtained from a man aged 45-65 years in good health and CMV-seropositive.

This chain connects TRBV19 to TRBJ1-6; D is ambiguous. The CDR3 has 12 residues. Germline V gene data show CDR1 as LNHDA and CDR2 as SQIVND (reference sequence). Trimming cost V 5 bases and J 13 bases, with 12 bases left between them. The CDR3 spells CASSPAEGPLHF. CDR3 nucleotides: TGTGCCAGTAGTCCGGCCGAGGGCCCCCTCCACTTT.

Only a few counts were recorded for this clone. The chain is built from TRBV5-1 and TRBJ1-3; D not resolved. V lost 1 base and J lost 0, with 11 bases in between. In germline, CDR1 is SGHRS, CDR2 YFSETQ. The CDR3 runs to 16 residues. CDR3 bases: TGCGCCAGCAGCTTGTCTCCCGGTAACTCTGGAAACACCATATATTTT. Its protein is CASSLSPGNSGNTIYF. The variable domain in full, with the rest retrieved from reference TRBV5-1 and TRBJ1-3, is KAGVTQTPRYLIKTRGQQVTLSCSPISGHRSVSWYQQTPGQGLQFLFEYFSETQRNKGNFPGRFSGRQFSNSRSEMNVSTLELGDSALYLCASSLSPGNSGNTIYFGEGSWLTVV.

This clone came up a few times. This chain links TRBV7-2 with TRBJ1-2; maybe TRBD1 (5 bases). Germline CDR1 SGHTA, CDR2 FQGNSA. The germline V and J ends were trimmed by 2 bases and 0 bases, with 13 bases remaining between them. The CDR3 runs to 16 residues. The CDR3 region has the DNA TGTGCCAGCAGCTTATCTACTCAGGGCCCTAACTATGGCTACACCTTC. It codes for CASSLSTQGPNYGYTF.

This clone has only one observation. The chain uses TRBV14 and TRBJ2-1; tentatively, D is TRBD1 (6 bases). The CDR3 loop spans 16 amino acids. CDR1 SGHDN and CDR2 FVKESK come from the germline V gene. The V end was cut by 2 bases, the J end by 7 bases, with 18 bases between. The CDR3 DNA reads TGTGCCAGCAGCCAAAGCAGGGGCAGTATTAAGAATGAGCAGTTCTTC. The encoded protein is CASSQSRGSIKNEQFF.

The rearrangement joins TRBV5-6 to TRBJ1-2; 8 bases map to TRBD1. Looked up from germline, CDR1 is SGHDT and CDR2 is YYEEEE. Trimming removed 3 bases from V and 10 bases from J; junction bases left unmatched: 11. This CDR3 region has 14 residues. This chain's CDR3 is CASSSGTGGAIYTF. Here the CDR3 DNA reads TGTGCCAGCAGCTCCGGGACAGGTGGAGCTATCTACACCTTC.

The rearrangement uses TRBV6-1 and TRBJ1-1; D possibly corresponds to TRBD1 (5 bases). Germline values: CDR1 MNHNS, CDR2 SASEGT. V was cut by 5 bases and J by 7 bases, with 14 bases left in between. The length of the CDR3 is 13 residues. This CDR3 reads CASSSRAPNEAFF. In DNA, the CDR3 is TGTGCCAGCAGTTCCAGGGCTCCCAATGAAGCTTTCTTT.

The rearrangement links TRBV19 to TRBJ1-5, with D uncertain. CDR1 and CDR2 from the germline V gene are LNHDA and SQIVND (reference sequence). With 6 bases removed from V and 5 bases from J, the gap between germline ends came to 11 bases. The CDR3 covers 13 residues. The CDR3 DNA is TGTGCCAGTAGCTCTCTAGCGCATCAGCCCCAGCATTTT. Translating gives CASSSLAHQPQHF.

As concerns this clone: This specimen includes other DNA sequences encoding the same CDR3. J is TRBJ1-6 and V is TRBV9; TRBD1 might be the D (5 bases). CDR3 size: 14 residues. V dropped 3 bases and J dropped 8 bases, with 12 bases sitting between them. In germline, CDR1 is SGDLS, CDR2 YYNGEE. The CDR3 nucleotides are TGTGCCAGCAGCGATCAGGGAGGGTATTCACCCCTCCACTTT. Translated, it gives CASSDQGGYSPLHF.

V gene TRBV9 combines with J gene TRBJ2-7, with 8 bases identical to TRBD2. Trimming at V came to 4 bases and at J to 4 bases, leaving 4 bases not matched to a gene. This CDR3 comprises 13 residues. Germline loops: CDR1 SGDLS, CDR2 YYNGEE. CDR3 nucleotide sequence: TGTGCCAGCAGCCCCGCGGGGGGTTACGAGCAGTACTTC. Its protein product is CASSPAGGYEQYF.

This sequence joins TRBV30 and TRBJ1-3, with a possible D match to TRBD1 (5 bases). The length of the CDR3 is 16 residues. Between the trimmed V and J ends, which lost 5 bases and 4 bases, there was a span of 21 bases. Germline CDR1 GTSNPN, CDR2 SVGIG (reference sequence). The CDR3 sequence is CAWSLSGYAAGNTIYF. CDR3 DNA: TGTGCCTGGTCTCTCTCAGGGTACGCTGCCGGAAACACCATATATTTT.

This clone was observed a few times. The chain links TRBV6-1 to TRBJ2-5; D gene uncertain. Trimming left V 6 bases short and J 1 base short, with 6 bases between. The CDR3 is 12 amino acids. Germline V CDR1 and CDR2: MNHNS, SASEGT. The DNA for the CDR3 is TGTGCCAGCAGGCGTACCCAAGAGACCCAGTACTTC. This codes for CASRRTQETQYF.

This chain links TRBV28 with TRBJ2-5; 12 bases align to TRBD2. CDR3 size: 18 residues. The germline V gene encodes CDR1 MDHEN and CDR2 SYDVKM. Losses at the gene ends were 6 bases for V and 5 bases for J; bases not matched to a gene: 16. In nucleotides, the CDR3 is TGTGCCAGCAGCCCTGCTAGCGGGGGGGGCGCGAGTCCCGAGACCCAGTACTTC. As protein: CASSPASGGGASPETQYF. Full variable domain (rest looked up from reference TRBV28 and TRBJ2-5): DVKVTQSSRYLVKRTGEKVFLECVQDMDHENMFWYRQDPGLGLRLIYFSYDVKMKEKGDIPEGYSVSREKKERFSLILESASTNQTSMYLCASSPASGGGASPETQYFGPGTRLLVL.

The chain links TRBV6-1 to TRBJ1-3; TRBD1 matches at 8 bases. CDR1 is MNHNS and CDR2 is SASEGT in the germline V gene. The V gene end was trimmed by 2 bases and the J gene end by 5 bases; junction bases not matched to a gene: 8. The CDR3 runs to 16 residues. The CDR3 loop reads CASSEKGQGVRNTIYF. The CDR3 bases are TGTGCCAGCAGTGAAAAAGGACAGGGCGTAAGAAACACCATATATTTT.

The V and J genes are TRBV4-3 and TRBJ1-1; 8 positions match TRBD1. V shed 3 bases, J shed 5 bases, and the junction held 8 bases outside the gene matches. Germline CDR1 reads LGHNA; CDR2 reads YSLEER. The CDR3 extends over 15 amino acids. CDR3 loop: CASSQTAGTGTEAFF. The CDR3 coding sequence is TGCGCCAGCAGCCAGACTGCCGGGACAGGAACTGAAGCTTTCTTT.

The CDR3 protein is CASSFKQVNTEAFF. Written as DNA, the CDR3 is TGTGCCAGCAGTTTTAAACAGGTAAACACTGAAGCTTTCTTT. The V and J genes are TRBV2 and TRBJ1-1; D is possibly TRBD1 (5 bases). Trimming took 5 bases from V and 2 from J, leaving 12 bases between them. The CDR3 is made up of 14 amino acids. The germline V gene encodes CDR1 SNHLY and CDR2 FYNNEI.

This chain uses TRBV28 with TRBJ1-5; 9 bases map to TRBD1. The CDR3 length is 14 residues. V dropped 7 bases and J dropped 7; count of bases not matched to a gene: 8. The germline gives CDR1 MDHEN, CDR2 SYDVKM. The CDR3, as DNA: TGTGCCAGCATACCGGGACAGGGAGGACAGCCCCAGCATTTT. Translated: CASIPGQGGQPQHF.

This clone came up a few times. The CDR3 loop is CASSLGGGGTYEQYF. The CDR3 DNA reads TGTGCCAGCAGCTTGGGCGGAGGCGGGACCTACGAGCAGTACTTC. The chain couples TRBV7-3 to TRBJ2-7; D perhaps matches TRBD2 (6 bases). V lost 3 bases and J 2 bases, leaving 14 bases between the germline ends. This CDR3 spans 15 amino acids. Germline V gene sequence: CDR1 SGHTA, CDR2 FQGTGA.

The chain couples TRBV15 to TRBJ2-6; the match to TRBD1 covers 9 bases. Germline V gene data show CDR1 as LNHNV and CDR2 as YYDKDF (reference sequence). The CDR3 runs 20 residues. V gave up 3 bases and J gave up 0 bases; unmatched junction bases: 12. CDR3: CATSRPRTGATSSGANVLTF. For the CDR3, the DNA is TGTGCCACCAGCAGGCCGCGGACAGGGGCCACCAGCTCTGGGGCCAACGTCCTGACTTTC.

The chain has TRBV30 and TRBJ2-3; 13 nucleotides line up with TRBD2. The germline CDR1 and CDR2 sequences are GTSNPN and SVGIG (reference sequence). After removal of 2 bases from V and 1 base from J, the junction contained 9 bases not matched to a gene. CDR3 length: 18 amino acids. The CDR3 nucleotides are TGTGCCTGGAGTCGTAGGACTAGCGGGGGAATCCGCACAGATACGCAGTATTTT. This codes for CAWSRRTSGGIRTDTQYF.

The table lists this clone with many counts. The chain carries TRBV10-2 and TRBJ1-2; 7 positions match TRBD1. J was trimmed by 0 bases and V by 7 bases; bases with no gene match: 8. CDR1 WSHSY and CDR2 SAAADI come from the germline V gene. This CDR3 is built from 15 residues. CDR3 loop: CASIAGGFSNYGYTF. The DNA for the CDR3 is TGCGCCAGCATTGCAGGGGGATTTTCTAACTATGGCTACACCTTC.

This chain uses TRBV6-1 with TRBJ1-2; D uncertain. The CDR3 totals 15 residues. V was trimmed by 1 base and J by 3 bases, leaving 12 bases between them. The germline gives CDR1 MNHNS, CDR2 SASEGT. CDR3 in DNA: TGTGCCAGCAGTGAAGTTCCTACAGCCCACTATGGCTACACCTTC. This sequence encodes CASSEVPTAHYGYTF.

The gene calls are TRBV4-2 and TRBJ1-1; 12 bases are a match to TRBD1. Trimming cost V 0 bases and J 2 bases; bases outside gene matches: 1. Germline CDR1 and CDR2: LGHNA and YNFKEQ. The CDR3 is made up of 16 amino acids. In DNA, the CDR3 is TGTGCCAGCAGCCAAGAGGGGACAGGGGGCAACACTGAAGCTTTCTTT. Translated: CASSQEGTGGNTEAFF.

The V call is TRBV6-1, the J call TRBJ2-7; tentatively, D is TRBD1 (5 bases). V lost 3 bases and J lost 10, with 25 bases in between. Germline V gene sequence: CDR1 MNHNS, CDR2 SASEGT. There are 16 residues in the CDR3. The CDR3, as DNA: TGTGCCAGCAGTGACCGCTACAGGAGAACCCCCGGCGCCCAGTACTTC. Translating it yields CASSDRYRRTPGAQYF.

CDR3: CASSLAPSGSYEQYF. DNA for the CDR3: TGTGCCAGCAGCTTAGCACCTAGCGGTTCCTACGAGCAGTACTTC. The chain couples TRBV7-2 to TRBJ2-7; 7 bases align to TRBD2. CDR3 length: 15 amino acids. Germline-derived CDR1 and CDR2 are SGHTA and FQGNSA. V was clipped by 0 bases and J by 1 base; unmatched bases: 3. The full variable domain, with the rest looked up from reference TRBV7-2 and TRBJ2-7, is GAGVSQSPSNKVTEKGKDVELRCDPISGHTALYWYRQSLGQGLEFLIYFQGNSAPDKSGLPSDRFSAERTGGSVSTLTIQRTQQEDSAVYLCASSLAPSGSYEQYFGPGTRLTVT.

This clone has a single count. V gene TRBV29-1 combines with J gene TRBJ2-3; the match to TRBD2 covers 14 bases. V shed 1 base, J shed 5 bases, and the junction held 2 bases outside the gene matches. Germline CDR1 reads SQVTM; CDR2 reads ANQGSEA. This CDR3 comprises 15 residues. CDR3 amino acids: CSVEGTSGRLDTQYF. The DNA for the CDR3 is TGCAGCGTTGAAGGGACTAGCGGGAGGCTAGATACGCAGTATTTT.

The V and J genes are TRBV6-1 and TRBJ2-5; D is perhaps TRBD1 (5 bases). V dropped 5 bases and J dropped 2 bases, with 6 bases sitting between them. Germline V gene sequence: CDR1 MNHNS, CDR2 SASEGT. The CDR3 has 12 residues. The CDR3 is CASSRTQETQYF. The CDR3 coding sequence is TGTGCCAGCAGTAGGACACAAGAGACCCAGTACTTC.

In DNA form, the CDR3 reads TGCGCCAGCAGTGACCTCCTACTAGCGGAGAACACCGGGGAGCTGTTTTTT. Translated, it gives CASSDLLLAENTGELFF. J is TRBJ2-2 and V is TRBV10-1; 8 nucleotides line up with TRBD2. The ends lost 3 bases at V and 1 base at J; junction bases unmatched: 7. This CDR3 has 17 residues. Germline CDR1 WNHNN, CDR2 SYGVQD (reference sequence).